This T cell receptor (beta chain) was recovered during a study of post-analysis software for immune sequencing data. Worth noting for this clonotype: Its antigen is currently unknown.

With 8 bases removed from V and 13 bases from J, the gap between germline ends came to 18 bases. The CDR3 consists of 12 residues. General study results and limits: In patients, TRBV5-6, TRBV5-1 and TRBV20-1 belonged to five or six TRBV segments found more frequently than in controls. Controls significantly exceeded multiple sclerosis patients in normalized Chao1 diversity. Samples from a shared batch, those prepared together, strongly co-clustered by F measure.

cDNA libraries of TCR beta carried unique molecular identifiers. TCRdb redid the calling of the PCR reads with MiXCR, one entry per CDR3 protein. The profile shows around 770,000 distinct CDR3 sequences, just over 45% of them singletons. V gene TRBV12-3 or TRBV12-4 combines with J gene TRBJ2-4; D might be TRBD2 (5 bases). This TCR was recovered from a girl between 10 and 17 years old with multiple sclerosis. The source material was blood. CDR3 sequence: CASGPRASEQYF. The CDR3 region has the DNA TGTGCCAGCGGGCCGAGGGCCAGTGAGCAGTACTTC.